Listed below are T cell receptor beta chains from one sample, sequenced in a study of blood T cells in healthy people across ages. A single record per CDR3 protein comes from TCRdb applying MiXCR to the 5' RACE reads. Of about 830,000 distinct CDR3 sequences listed, about 59% are singletons. The sample was blood. The receptors were sampled from a man younger than 45 in good health. Each CDR3 is given with its conserved first and last residue. A D gene is named only where the DNA matches it firmly. The listing skips clone size in some rows; elsewhere it reads once, few, many or a size class.

D gene	J gene	V gene	clone size	CDR3 protein	CDR3 DNA
.	TRBJ2-1	TRBV20-1	.	CSAPTEGPTYNEQFF	TGCAGTGCTCCCACGGAGGGGCCCACGTACAATGAGCAGTTCTTC
.	TRBJ2-7	TRBV9	.	CASSVEGVQTYEQYF	TGTGCCAGCAGCGTAGAAGGGGTGCAAACCTACGAGCAGTACTTC
.	TRBJ2-7	TRBV5-1	.	CASSFPGNSYEQYF	TGCGCCAGCAGCTTCCCGGGAAACTCCTACGAGCAGTACTTC
.	TRBJ1-1	TRBV20-1	.	CSARAGGENTEAFF	TGCAGTGCCCGCGCCGGGGGGGAGAACACTGAAGCTTTCTTT
.	TRBJ1-2	TRBV6-5	.	CASSEQDYGYTF	TGTGCCAGCAGTGAACAGGATTATGGCTACACCTTC
.	TRBJ1-2	TRBV4-3	.	CASSQTSPPNYGYTF	TGCGCCAGCAGCCAAACCTCCCCTCCTAACTATGGCTACACCTTC
.	TRBJ2-7	TRBV5-1	.	CASSQTLGATYEQYF	TGCGCCAGCAGCCAAACCCTGGGGGCGACCTACGAGCAGTACTTC
.	TRBJ2-7	TRBV4-2	.	CASSQDGAESYEQYF	TGTGCCAGCAGCCAAGATGGCGCCGAAAGCTACGAGCAGTACTTC
TRBD2	TRBJ2-7	TRBV9	.	CASSVVGGNYEQYF	TGTGCCAGCAGCGTAGTGGGAGGGAACTACGAGCAGTACTTC
TRBD1	TRBJ2-1	TRBV2	few	CASRPGQEWNEQFF	TGTGCCAGCAGGCCGGGACAGGAGTGGAATGAGCAGTTCTTC
TRBD1	TRBJ1-6	TRBV15	.	CATSREVRQGNSPLHF	TGTGCCACCAGCAGAGAAGTCAGACAGGGAAATTCACCCCTCCACTTT
.	TRBJ2-5	TRBV10-3	.	CAISKGREGETQYF	TGTGCCATCAGTAAAGGGCGTGAGGGGGAGACCCAGTACTTC
.	TRBJ1-4	TRBV12-3/TRBV12-4	.	CASSRKVVLGEKLFF	TGTGCCAGCAGTCGCAAAGTGGTGTTGGGCGAAAAACTGTTTTTT
.	TRBJ2-7	TRBV18	.	CASSPMMHQRNSFYEQYF	TGTGCCAGCTCACCAATGATGCACCAGAGAAATTCATTCTACGAGCAGTACTTC
.	TRBJ2-7	TRBV6-2/TRBV6-3	.	CATAPFEGYEQYF	TGTGCCACCGCACCATTCGAGGGCTACGAGCAGTACTTC
.	TRBJ1-2	TRBV29-1	.	CSVRGGYGYTF	TGCAGCGTTCGCGGGGGCTATGGCTACACCTTC
.	TRBJ1-2	TRBV12-3/TRBV12-4	.	CASRATGIYGYTF	TGTGCCAGTCGGGCTACAGGGATCTACGGCTACACCTTC
TRBD2	TRBJ2-2	TRBV28	few	CASRRSGDTGELFF	TGTGCCAGCAGACGTAGCGGGGACACCGGGGAGCTGTTTTTT
TRBD2	TRBJ2-1	TRBV4-2	few	CASSQEAAGGPDEQFF	TGTGCCAGCAGCCAAGAAGCAGCGGGGGGGCCCGATGAGCAGTTCTTC
.	TRBJ1-1	TRBV30	.	CAWSEGVPNTEAFF	TGTGCCTGGAGTGAGGGAGTACCGAACACTGAAGCTTTCTTT
TRBD1	TRBJ2-3	TRBV4-2	.	CASSQVRATGGIDTQYF	TGTGCCAGCAGCCAAGTTAGAGCAACAGGGGGAATAGATACGCAGTATTTT
.	TRBJ1-6	TRBV4-2	.	CASSQAEATNSPLHF	TGTGCCAGCAGCCAAGCGGAGGCCACAAATTCACCCCTCCACTTT
.	TRBJ2-5	TRBV2	.	CASSPSGQRQETQYF	TGTGCCAGCAGCCCGTCAGGACAGAGACAAGAGACCCAGTACTTC
TRBD2	TRBJ2-3	TRBV10-3	few	CAIRRGSTDTQYF	TGTGCCATCAGGCGGGGGTCCACAGATACGCAGTATTTT
TRBD1	TRBJ2-4	TRBV20-1	.	CSARGQGVMAKNIQYF	TGCAGTGCTAGAGGACAGGGGGTTATGGCCAAAAACATTCAGTACTTC
TRBD1	TRBJ2-3	TRBV6-6	.	CASSRGQGSTDTQYF	TGTGCCAGCAGTCGTGGACAGGGTAGCACAGATACGCAGTATTTT
TRBD1	TRBJ2-7	TRBV20-1	.	CSARGTGVGSYEQYF	TGCAGTGCTAGAGGGACAGGGGTAGGGTCCTACGAGCAGTACTTC
TRBD1	TRBJ1-1	TRBV2	.	CASTFSRTGGGNTEAFF	TGTGCCAGCACTTTCTCCCGGACAGGGGGTGGGAACACTGAAGCTTTCTTT
.	TRBJ2-6	TRBV6-2/TRBV6-3	many	CASSQGSGANVLTF	TGTGCCAGCAGCCAGGGATCTGGGGCCAACGTCCTGACTTTC
TRBD2	TRBJ2-5	TRBV12-3/TRBV12-4	.	CASSNAGGGSSSTQYF	TGTGCCAGCAGTAATGCGGGGGGGGGCAGTTCGTCGACCCAGTACTTC
.	TRBJ2-3	TRBV7-2	.	CASSSNSDTQYF	TGTGCCAGCAGCTCCAATTCAGATACGCAGTATTTT
TRBD1	TRBJ2-3	TRBV12-3/TRBV12-4	.	CASSPRTGNADTQYF	TGTGCCAGCAGTCCAAGGACAGGGAACGCAGATACGCAGTATTTT